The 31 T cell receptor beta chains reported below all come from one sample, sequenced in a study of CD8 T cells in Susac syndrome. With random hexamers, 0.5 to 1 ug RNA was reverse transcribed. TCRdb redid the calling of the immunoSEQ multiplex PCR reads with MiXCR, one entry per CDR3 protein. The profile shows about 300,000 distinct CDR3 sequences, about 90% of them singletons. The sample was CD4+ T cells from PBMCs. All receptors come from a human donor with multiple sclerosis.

CDR3 nucleotide sequence: TGTGCCAGCAGCTTAGATCTAGCGGGAGGCGATGAGCAGTTCTTC. Protein sequence: CASSLDLAGGDEQFF. The J gene is TRBJ2-1, the V gene TRBV11-2, with 11 nucleotides matching TRBD2. The CDR3 runs 15 residues. The germline V gene encodes CDR1 SGHAT and CDR2 FQNNGV. V was clipped by 0 bases and J by 8 bases; unmatched bases: 3.

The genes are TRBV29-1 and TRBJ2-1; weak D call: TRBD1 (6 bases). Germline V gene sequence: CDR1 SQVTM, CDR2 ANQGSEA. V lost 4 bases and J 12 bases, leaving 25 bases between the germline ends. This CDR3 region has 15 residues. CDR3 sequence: CSVVRTGNPLAGQFF. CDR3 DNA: TGCAGCGTTGTCCGCACAGGGAATCCCCTCGCCGGGCAGTTCTTC.

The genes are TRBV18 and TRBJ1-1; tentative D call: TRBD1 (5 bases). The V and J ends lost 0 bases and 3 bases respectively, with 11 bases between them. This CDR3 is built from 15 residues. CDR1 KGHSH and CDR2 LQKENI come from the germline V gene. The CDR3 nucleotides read TGTGCCAGCTCACCACCGAGACAGTCGGACACTGAAGCTTTCTTT. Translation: CASSPPRQSDTEAFF.

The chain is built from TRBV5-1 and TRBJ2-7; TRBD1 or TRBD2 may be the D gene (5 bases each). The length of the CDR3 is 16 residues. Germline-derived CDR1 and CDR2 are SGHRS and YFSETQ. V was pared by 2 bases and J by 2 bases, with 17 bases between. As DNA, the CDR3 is TGCGCCAGCAGCTTCGGTCGCGAGGGACGGGCCTACGAGCAGTACTTC. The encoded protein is CASSFGREGRAYEQYF.

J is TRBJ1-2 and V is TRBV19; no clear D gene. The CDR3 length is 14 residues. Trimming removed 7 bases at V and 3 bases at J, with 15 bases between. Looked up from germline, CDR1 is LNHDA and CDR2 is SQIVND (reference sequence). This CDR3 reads CASTPWRGDYGYTF. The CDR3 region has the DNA TGTGCCAGTACCCCTTGGCGGGGTGACTATGGCTACACCTTC.

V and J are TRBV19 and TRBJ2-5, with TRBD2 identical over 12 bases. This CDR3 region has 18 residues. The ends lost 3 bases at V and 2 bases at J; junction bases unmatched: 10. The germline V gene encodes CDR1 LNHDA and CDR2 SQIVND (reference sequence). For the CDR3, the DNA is TGTGCCAGTAGTATTATGACTAGCGGGAGCCATGCACAAGAGACCCAGTACTTC. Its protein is CASSIMTSGSHAQETQYF.

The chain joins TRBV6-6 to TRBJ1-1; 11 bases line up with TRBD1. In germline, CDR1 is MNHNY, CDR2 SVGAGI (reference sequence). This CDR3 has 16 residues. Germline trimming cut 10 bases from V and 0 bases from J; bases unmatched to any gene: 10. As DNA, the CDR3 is TGTGCCACTTCCCGGGACAGGGGGTATTTGAACACTGAAGCTTTCTTT. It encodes CATSRDRGYLNTEAFF.

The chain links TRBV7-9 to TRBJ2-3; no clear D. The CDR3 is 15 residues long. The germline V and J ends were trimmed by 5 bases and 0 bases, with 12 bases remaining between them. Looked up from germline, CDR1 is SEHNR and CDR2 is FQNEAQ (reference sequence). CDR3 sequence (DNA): TGTGCCAGCAGCGGTAGGATTATTAGCACAGATACGCAGTATTTT. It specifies CASSGRIISTDTQYF.

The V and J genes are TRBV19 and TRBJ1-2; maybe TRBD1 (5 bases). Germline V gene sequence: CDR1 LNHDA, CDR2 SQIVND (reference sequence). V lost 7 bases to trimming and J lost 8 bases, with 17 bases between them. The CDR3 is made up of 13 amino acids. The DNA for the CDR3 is TGTGCCAGTAACCTAGCGGTGTGGGACGGCTACACCTTC. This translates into CASNLAVWDGYTF.

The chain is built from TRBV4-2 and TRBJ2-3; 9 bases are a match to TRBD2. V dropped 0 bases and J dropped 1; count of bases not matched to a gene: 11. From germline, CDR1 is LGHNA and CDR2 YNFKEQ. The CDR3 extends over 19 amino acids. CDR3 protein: CASSQDRASGAAGTDTQYF. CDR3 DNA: TGTGCCAGCAGCCAAGATCGCGCTAGCGGGGCGGCCGGCACAGATACGCAGTATTTT.

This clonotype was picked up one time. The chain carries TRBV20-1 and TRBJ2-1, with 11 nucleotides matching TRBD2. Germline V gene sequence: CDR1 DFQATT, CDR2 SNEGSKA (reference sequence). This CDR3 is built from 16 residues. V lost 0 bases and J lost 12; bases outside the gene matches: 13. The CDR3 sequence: CSARDLTSGRRSRQFF. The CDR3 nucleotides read TGCAGTGCTAGAGATCTAACTAGCGGGAGAAGGTCGCGGCAGTTCTTC.

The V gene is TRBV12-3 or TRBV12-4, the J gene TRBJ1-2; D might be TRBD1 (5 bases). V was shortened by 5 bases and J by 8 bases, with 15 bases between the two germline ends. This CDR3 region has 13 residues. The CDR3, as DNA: TGTGCCAGCAGTCGAGACAGTTCGCGGGGCTACACCTTC. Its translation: CASSRDSSRGYTF.

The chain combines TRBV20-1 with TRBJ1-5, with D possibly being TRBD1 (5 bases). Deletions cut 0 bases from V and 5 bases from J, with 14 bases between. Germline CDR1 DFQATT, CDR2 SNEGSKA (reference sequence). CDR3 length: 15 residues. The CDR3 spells CSAREIGRADQPQHF. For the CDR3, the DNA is TGCAGTGCTAGAGAGATCGGCAGGGCTGATCAGCCCCAGCATTTT.

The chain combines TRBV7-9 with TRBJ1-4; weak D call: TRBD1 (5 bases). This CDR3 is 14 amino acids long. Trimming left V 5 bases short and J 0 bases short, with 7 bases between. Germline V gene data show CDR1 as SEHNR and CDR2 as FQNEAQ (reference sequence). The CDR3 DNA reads TGTGCCAGCAGCGACAGAACAACTAATGAAAAACTGTTTTTT. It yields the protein CASSDRTTNEKLFF.

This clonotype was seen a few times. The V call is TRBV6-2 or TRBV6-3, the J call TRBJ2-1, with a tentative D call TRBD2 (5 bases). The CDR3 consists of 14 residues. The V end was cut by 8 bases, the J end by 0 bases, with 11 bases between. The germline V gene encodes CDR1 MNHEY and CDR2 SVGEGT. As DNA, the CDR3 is TGTGCCAGCTCAAGGAGGAGCTCCTACAATGAGCAGTTCTTC. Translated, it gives CASSRRSSYNEQFF.

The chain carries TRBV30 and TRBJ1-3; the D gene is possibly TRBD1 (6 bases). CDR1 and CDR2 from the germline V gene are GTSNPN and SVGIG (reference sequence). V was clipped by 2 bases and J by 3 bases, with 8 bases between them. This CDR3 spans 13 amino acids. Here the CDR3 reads CAWSRGGGNTIYF. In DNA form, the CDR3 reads TGTGCCTGGAGTAGAGGGGGTGGAAACACCATATATTTT.

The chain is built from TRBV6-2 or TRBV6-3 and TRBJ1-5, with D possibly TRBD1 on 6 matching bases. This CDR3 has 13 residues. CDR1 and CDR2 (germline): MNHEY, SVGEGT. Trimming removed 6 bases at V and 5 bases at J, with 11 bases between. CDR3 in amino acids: CASSLQGYQPQHF. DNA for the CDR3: TGTGCCAGCAGCCTTCAGGGGTATCAGCCCCAGCATTTT.

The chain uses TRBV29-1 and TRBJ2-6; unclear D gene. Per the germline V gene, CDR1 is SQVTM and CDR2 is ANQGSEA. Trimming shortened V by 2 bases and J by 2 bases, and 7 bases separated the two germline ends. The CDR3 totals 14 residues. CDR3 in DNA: TGCAGCGTTGAAATTCCCCCTGGGGCCAACGTCCTGACTTTC. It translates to CSVEIPPGANVLTF.

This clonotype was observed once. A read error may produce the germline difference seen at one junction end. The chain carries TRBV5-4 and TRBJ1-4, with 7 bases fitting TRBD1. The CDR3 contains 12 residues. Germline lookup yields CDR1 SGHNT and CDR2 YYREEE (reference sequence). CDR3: CASSLDREKLFF. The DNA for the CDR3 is TGTGCCAGCAGTTTGGACAGGGAAAAACTGTTTTTT.

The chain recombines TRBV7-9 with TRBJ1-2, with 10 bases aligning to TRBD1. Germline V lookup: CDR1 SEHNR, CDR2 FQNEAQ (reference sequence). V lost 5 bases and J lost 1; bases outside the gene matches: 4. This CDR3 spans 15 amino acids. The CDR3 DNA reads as TGTGCCAGCAGCGCCCGGGACAGGGGTAACTATGGCTACACCTTC. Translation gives CASSARDRGNYGYTF. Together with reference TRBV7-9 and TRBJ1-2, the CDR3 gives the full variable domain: DTGVSQNPRHKITKRGQNVTFRCDPISEHNRLYWYRQTLGQGPEFLTYFQNEAQLEKSRLLSDRFSAERPKGSFSTLEIQRTEQGDSAMYLCASSARDRGNYGYTFGSGTRLTVV.

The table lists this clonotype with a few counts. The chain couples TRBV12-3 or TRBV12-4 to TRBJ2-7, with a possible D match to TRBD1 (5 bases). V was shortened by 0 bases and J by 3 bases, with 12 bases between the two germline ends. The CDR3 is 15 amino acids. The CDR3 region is CASSLAQGVGYEQYF. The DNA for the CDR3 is TGTGCCAGCAGTTTAGCGCAAGGGGTGGGCTACGAGCAGTACTTC.

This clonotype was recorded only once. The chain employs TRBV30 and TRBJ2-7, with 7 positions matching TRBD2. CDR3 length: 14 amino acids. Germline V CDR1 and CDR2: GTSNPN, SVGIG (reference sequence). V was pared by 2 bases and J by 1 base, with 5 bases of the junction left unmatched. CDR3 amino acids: CAWSMGGGSYEQYF. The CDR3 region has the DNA TGTGCCTGGAGTATGGGCGGGGGTTCCTACGAGCAGTACTTC.

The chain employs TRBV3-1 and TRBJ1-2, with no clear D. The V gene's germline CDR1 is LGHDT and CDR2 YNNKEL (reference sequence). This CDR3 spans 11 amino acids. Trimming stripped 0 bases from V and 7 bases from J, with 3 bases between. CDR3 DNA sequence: TGTGCCAGCAGCCAAGATGGTGGCTACACCTTC. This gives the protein CASSQDGGYTF.

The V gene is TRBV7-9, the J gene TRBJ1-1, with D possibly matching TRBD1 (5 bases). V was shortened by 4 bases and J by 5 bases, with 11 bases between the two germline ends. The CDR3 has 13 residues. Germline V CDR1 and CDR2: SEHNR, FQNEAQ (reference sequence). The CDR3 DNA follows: TGTGCCAGCAGCTGGGACCGAGAGACTGAAGCTTTCTTT. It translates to CASSWDRETEAFF.

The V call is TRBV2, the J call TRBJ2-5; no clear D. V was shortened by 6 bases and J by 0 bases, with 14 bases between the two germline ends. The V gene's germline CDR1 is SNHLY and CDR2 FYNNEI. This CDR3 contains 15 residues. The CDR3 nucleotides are TGTGCCAGCAGACTTAGACTTCAGTACCAAGAGACCCAGTACTTC. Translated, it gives CASRLRLQYQETQYF.

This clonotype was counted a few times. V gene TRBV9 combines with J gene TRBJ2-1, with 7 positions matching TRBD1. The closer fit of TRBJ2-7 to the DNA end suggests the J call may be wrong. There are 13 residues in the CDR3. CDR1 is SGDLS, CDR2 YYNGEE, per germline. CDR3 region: CASSPGTENEQYF. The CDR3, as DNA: TGTGCCAGCAGCCCCGGGACAGAAAATGAGCAGTACTTC.

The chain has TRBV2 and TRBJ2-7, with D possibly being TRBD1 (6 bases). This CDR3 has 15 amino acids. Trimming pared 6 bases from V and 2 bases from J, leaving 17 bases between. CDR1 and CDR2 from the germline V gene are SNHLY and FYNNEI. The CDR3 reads CASREWDTGTYEQYF. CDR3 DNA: TGTGCCAGCAGGGAATGGGACACTGGGACCTACGAGCAGTACTTC.

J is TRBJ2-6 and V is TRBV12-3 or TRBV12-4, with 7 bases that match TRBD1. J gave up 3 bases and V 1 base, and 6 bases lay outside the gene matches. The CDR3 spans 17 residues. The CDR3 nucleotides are TGTGCCAGCAGTTTAGGACAGGGAGTGGGTGGGGCCAACGTCCTGACTTTC. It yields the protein CASSLGQGVGGANVLTF.

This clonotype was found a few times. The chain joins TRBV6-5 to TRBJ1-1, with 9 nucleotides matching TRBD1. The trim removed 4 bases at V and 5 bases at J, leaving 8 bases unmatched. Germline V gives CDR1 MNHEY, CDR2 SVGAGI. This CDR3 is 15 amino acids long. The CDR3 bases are TGTGCCAGCAGTTCGGCAGACAGGGGGAGTACTGAAGCTTTCTTT. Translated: CASSSADRGSTEAFF.

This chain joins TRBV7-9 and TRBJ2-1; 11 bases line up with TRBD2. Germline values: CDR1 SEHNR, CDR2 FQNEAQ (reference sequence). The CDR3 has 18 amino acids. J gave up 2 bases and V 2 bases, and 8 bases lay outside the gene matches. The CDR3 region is CASSLRLAGSPTYNEQFF. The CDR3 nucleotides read TGTGCCAGCAGCTTAAGACTAGCGGGGAGCCCGACCTACAATGAGCAGTTCTTC. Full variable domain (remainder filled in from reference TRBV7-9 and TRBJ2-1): DTGVSQNPRHKITKRGQNVTFRCDPISEHNRLYWYRQTLGQGPEFLTYFQNEAQLEKSRLLSDRFSAERPKGSFSTLEIQRTEQGDSAMYLCASSLRLAGSPTYNEQFFGPGTRLTVL.

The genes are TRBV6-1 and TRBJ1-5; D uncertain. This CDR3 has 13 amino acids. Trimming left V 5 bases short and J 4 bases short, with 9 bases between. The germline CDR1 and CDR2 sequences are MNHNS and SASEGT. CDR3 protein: CASSSQENQPQHF. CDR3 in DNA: TGTGCCAGCAGTTCGCAGGAGAATCAGCCCCAGCATTTT.